These 8 T cell receptor beta chains were sequenced from one sample in a study of blood T cells in healthy people across ages. A J-beta primer mix and a sample-barcoded 5' primer were used in a second PCR of roughly 6 to 11 cycles. TCRdb independently ran MiXCR on the 5' RACE reads; one entry per CDR3 protein. This table has around 1,000,000 distinct CDR3 sequences, around 27% appearing once. The same data also contributed to another study, on T cells of mothers and their children.

The sequenced sample was blood. The receptors originated from a girl aged 2-10 years in good health.

This clonotype was detected a few times. The rearrangement joins TRBV20-1 to TRBJ2-2, with 7 positions matching TRBD2. The CDR3 covers 16 residues. The germline V gene has CDR1 DFQATT and CDR2 SNEGSKA (reference sequence). After removal of 4 bases from V and 4 bases from J, the junction contained 12 bases not matched to a gene. The CDR3 is CSAKGPTGGITGELFF. The CDR3 DNA reads TGCAGTGCTAAGGGACCCACGGGAGGTATCACCGGGGAGCTGTTTTTT.

This clonotype has just a few counts. This rearrangement joins TRBV4-1 to TRBJ1-2, with D perhaps TRBD1 (5 bases). CDR3 length: 16 residues. Germline V gene sequence: CDR1 MGHRA, CDR2 YSYEKL. Deletions cut 4 bases from V and 6 bases from J, with 21 bases between. The CDR3 bases are TGCGCCAGCAGCCCGGAGACTCCGGGGGAGATCCATGGCTACACCTTC. Amino acid sequence: CASSPETPGEIHGYTF.

This clonotype was found once. The chain has TRBV7-9 and TRBJ2-7; 9 bases align to TRBD2. Germline V gives CDR1 SEHNR, CDR2 FQNEAQ (reference sequence). J lost 3 bases, V lost 5 bases, and 11 bases had no gene match. CDR3 size: 16 residues. As DNA, the CDR3 is TGTGCCAGCAGCAAGAGGGCGGGAGGGGACTACTACGAGCAGTACTTC. Protein: CASSKRAGGDYYEQYF.

A few counts support this clonotype. J is TRBJ2-2 and V is TRBV29-1; unclear D gene. V was shortened by 2 bases and J by 6 bases, with 7 bases between the two germline ends. This CDR3 has 12 amino acids. Germline-derived CDR1 and CDR2 are SQVTM and ANQGSEA. This CDR3 reads CSVELRSGELFF. Written as DNA, the CDR3 is TGCAGCGTTGAACTCCGATCCGGGGAGCTGTTTTTT.

This chain joins TRBV3-1 and TRBJ2-7, with D maybe TRBD2 (6 bases). This CDR3 region has 14 residues. V was trimmed by 3 bases and J by 0 bases, leaving 9 bases between them. Germline V gene sequence: CDR1 LGHDT, CDR2 YNNKEL (reference sequence). CDR3 nucleotides: TGTGCCAGCAGCCAGCCTAGCGCCTCCTACGAGCAGTACTTC. Its protein product is CASSQPSASYEQYF.

This clonotype was observed a handful of times. This chain joins TRBV4-1 and TRBJ2-5; D is uncertain. Per the germline V gene, CDR1 is MGHRA and CDR2 is YSYEKL. This CDR3 has 14 amino acids. With 1 base removed from V and 5 bases from J, the gap between germline ends came to 11 bases. The CDR3 sequence is CASSQGLISETQYF. The CDR3 coding sequence is TGCGCCAGCAGCCAAGGTTTGATTTCGGAGACCCAGTACTTC.

The chain uses TRBV9 and TRBJ2-1; 13 nucleotides line up with TRBD2. Germline CDR1 SGDLS, CDR2 YYNGEE. There are 17 residues in the CDR3. The ends lost 3 bases at V and 1 base at J; junction bases unmatched: 4. The CDR3 DNA reads TGTGCCAGCAGCGGGACTAGCGGGGGTAGGTCCTACAATGAGCAGTTCTTC. It yields the protein CASSGTSGGRSYNEQFF.

This clonotype was seen a few times. The gene calls are TRBV24-1 and TRBJ2-5; D is perhaps TRBD1 (6 bases). Trimming stripped 3 bases from V and 1 base from J, with 17 bases between. Germline CDR1 is KGHDR and CDR2 is SFDVKD. The CDR3 contains 17 residues. CDR3 DNA sequence: TGTGCCACCAGTGATCGCGCCAGAGGACAGCTCCAAGAGACCCAGTACTTC. This sequence encodes CATSDRARGQLQETQYF.